The 2 T cell receptor beta chains below come from one sample, sequenced in a study of cytomegalovirus exposure and HLA in healthy donors. Vbeta (60) and Jbeta (13) primers were used in the PCR. Some clones are missing from TCRdb's copy, which holds only in-frame ones; the method was immunoSEQ multiplex PCR. This sample has roughly 250,000 clones; approximately 84% occur once, and the top ten carry 1.5% to 2.5%. The sequencing sample was made of PBMCs. Receptors were obtained from a woman aged 35 to 49 in good health and CMV-seropositive.

The chain couples TRBV27 to TRBJ2-1, with unresolved D. V was shortened by 3 bases and J by 1 base, with 10 bases between the two germline ends. Germline values: CDR1 MNHEY, CDR2 SMNVEV (reference sequence). CDR3 length equals 15 residues. DNA of the CDR3: TGTGCCAGCAGTTTCATTGGCACATCCTACAATGAGCAGTTCTTC. Its translation is CASSFIGTSYNEQFF.

This rearrangement joins TRBV19 to TRBJ2-7; 8 bases align to TRBD1. This CDR3 comprises 13 residues. J was trimmed by 3 bases and V by 8 bases; bases with no gene match: 6. Germline lookup yields CDR1 LNHDA and CDR2 SQIVND (reference sequence). CDR3 sequence: CASARQGLYEQYF. CDR3 sequence (DNA): TGTGCCAGTGCCCGACAGGGGCTCTACGAGCAGTACTTC. Full variable domain (missing parts from reference TRBV19 and TRBJ2-7): DGGITQSPKYLFRKEGQNVTLSCEQNLNHDAMYWYRQDPGQGLRLIYYSQIVNDFQKGDIAEGYSVSREKKESFPLTVTSAQKNPTAFYLCASARQGLYEQYFGPGTRLTVT.